A selection of T cell receptor beta chains follows, all from one sample in a study of cytomegalovirus exposure and HLA in healthy donors. Using immunoSEQ multiplex PCR, the repertoire was profiled, and TCRdb retains in-frame clones only, with some absent. The sample records some 76,000 clones, 65% to 85% being singletons. The specimen sequenced was PBMCs. Every receptor here comes from a man aged 60-69 years in good health and CMV-seropositive. CDR3s include the opening cysteine and the closing phenylalanine or tryptophan. Each record gives: D gene, clone size, J gene, V gene, CDR3 DNA, CDR3 protein. The D gene is left open where the match is weak. Clone size is not always given. Where it is, it says once, few, many or a class for expanded clones.

-	-	TRBJ2-7	TRBV10-3	TGTGCCATCAGCTCCTCCGACTTCGAGCAGTACTTC	CAISSSDFEQYF
TRBD1	-	TRBJ1-4	TRBV27	TGTGCCAGCAGTCCCGCCGGACAGGGTGAAAAACTGTTTTTT	CASSPAGQGEKLFF
TRBD2	-	TRBJ2-3	TRBV27	TGTGCCAGCAGTACCGTCTCCGGGACTAGCGGGACGGGATACCATACGCAGTATTTT	CASSTVSGTSGTGYHTQYF
TRBD2	-	TRBJ2-1	TRBV5-4	TGTGCCAGCAGCTTATCTAGCGGTCTTTACAATGAGCAGTTCTTC	CASSLSSGLYNEQFF
TRBD2	-	TRBJ2-7	TRBV5-1	TGCGCCAGCAGCTATCGCGGGGGCTCCTACGAGCAGTACTTC	CASSYRGGSYEQYF
TRBD1	-	TRBJ1-1	TRBV18	TGTGCCAGCTCATGGGACAGGTTGAACACTGAAGCTTTCTTT	CASSWDRLNTEAFF
-	-	TRBJ2-1	TRBV7-3	TGTGCCAGCAGCTTTCAGGCGGGACGGGGTGAGCAGTTCTTC	CASSFQAGRGEQFF
TRBD1	few	TRBJ2-7	TRBV10-3	TGTGCCATCAGTGGGACCGGGACAGGGACGTGGGAGCAGTACTTC	CAISGTGTGTWEQYF
TRBD1	-	TRBJ2-7	TRBV29-1	TGCAGCGTTGAAGAAGAGGCCGGGGACAGCACTTCCTACGAGCAGTACTTC	CSVEEEAGDSTSYEQYF
-	-	TRBJ1-1	TRBV6-5	TGTGCCAGCAGCCCGGGGGGGGACACTGAAGCTTTCTTT	CASSPGGDTEAFF
TRBD1	once	TRBJ2-5	TRBV5-1	TGCGCCAGCAGCTTGAAGGGACCGGGACAGGGGGAAGAGACCCAGTACTTC	CASSLKGPGQGEETQYF
TRBD2	-	TRBJ2-5	TRBV25-1	TGTGCCAGCAGCTTCGGGGGGGCAGGCCAAGAGACCCAGTACTTC	CASSFGGAGQETQYF
TRBD2	-	TRBJ2-7	TRBV7-6	TGTGCCAGCAGCCGCACTAGCGGGGGGTCCTACGAGCAGTACTTC	CASSRTSGGSYEQYF
TRBD2	-	TRBJ2-7	TRBV7-9	TGTGCCAGTTCAGCGGGAATCTACGAGCAGTACTTC	CASSAGIYEQYF
TRBD2	few	TRBJ2-3	TRBV4-3	TGCGCCAGCAGCCCTACCGGGACTAGCGGGGGGGCACCCACAGATACGCAGTATTTT	CASSPTGTSGGAPTDTQYF
-	-	TRBJ2-7	TRBV7-8	TGTGCCAGCAGCCTCACATACGAGCAGTACTTC	CASSLTYEQYF
-	-	TRBJ2-6	TRBV18	TGTGCCAGCTCAGCGATGACGGGACACAGCTCTGGGGCCAACGTCCTGACTTTC	CASSAMTGHSSGANVLTF
TRBD1	-	TRBJ1-2	TRBV6-5	TGTGCCAGCAGTTACTCGGGGACAGCGAACTATGGCTACACCTTC	CASSYSGTANYGYTF
TRBD1	few	TRBJ1-2	TRBV29-1	TGCAGCGGGCTATTCTCGGGACAGGGTCTAGGAGGCTACACCTTC	CSGLFSGQGLGGYTF
TRBD2	-	TRBJ2-7	TRBV30	TGTGCCTGGAGCGAAACTCTAGCGGGAGACGACGAGCAGTACTTC	CAWSETLAGDDEQYF
-	-	TRBJ1-6	TRBV10-3	TGTGCCATCAGTGAAGTGGGACAATATTCACCCCTCCACTTT	CAISEVGQYSPLHF
-	once	TRBJ1-4	TRBV28	TGTGCCAGCAGCCCGCGGGGCTCCGATGAAAAACTGTTTTTT	CASSPRGSDEKLFF
-	-	TRBJ1-5	TRBV2	TGTGCCAGCAGCGAGGGGAGGACGAGCAATCAGCCCCAGCATTTT	CASSEGRTSNQPQHF
-	once	TRBJ2-7	TRBV7-6	TGTGCCAGCAGCTTAGAGGAGGGGTCCTACGAGCAGTACTTC	CASSLEEGSYEQYF
TRBD2	-	TRBJ2-1	TRBV27	TGTGCCAGCAGTTCCCCGGGACTAGCGGGGGGGTCTCGGAATGAGCAGTTCTTC	CASSSPGLAGGSRNEQFF
TRBD2	few	TRBJ2-2	TRBV5-8	TGTGCCAGCAGCTCCCGGGTGCGGGGGGGCAACGGGGAGCTGTTTTTT	CASSSRVRGGNGELFF
TRBD1	-	TRBJ1-1	TRBV28	TGTGCCAGCAGTTCGTTCACCAAAAATCGACAGGGGCACACTGAAGCTTTCTTT	CASSSFTKNRQGHTEAFF
-	medium-sized	TRBJ1-5	TRBV4-2	TGTGCCAGCAGCCAAGGCAGGGCCAATCAGCCCCAGCATTTT	CASSQGRANQPQHF
TRBD1	-	TRBJ2-7	TRBV6-1	TGTGCCGTACAACCGGGACAGGGTGGCGAGCAGTACTTC	CAVQPGQGGEQYF
TRBD1	-	TRBJ2-4	TRBV2	TGTGCCAGCGGACCCACAGGGGAAAACATTCAGTACTTC	CASGPTGENIQYF
-	-	TRBJ1-3	TRBV5-1	TGCGCCAGCAGCCAACAGGTATCTGGAAACACCATATATTTT	CASSQQVSGNTIYF
-	-	TRBJ1-4	TRBV28	TGTGCCAGCCTCGGTGCGGGTCCGGAAGAGAATGAAAAACTGTTTTTT	CASLGAGPEENEKLFF
TRBD2	-	TRBJ2-7	TRBV6-5	TGTGCCAGCAGTTCCCGGACTAGCGGGAGTAACGAGCAGTACTTC	CASSSRTSGSNEQYF
-	-	TRBJ1-1	TRBV6-5	TGTGCCAGCAGTTACTCCGGGGGTCGAAACACTGAAGCTTTCTTT	CASSYSGGRNTEAFF
-	-	TRBJ2-5	TRBV19	TGTGCCAGTAGTATCCTCGGGGACCAAGAGACCCAGTACTTC	CASSILGDQETQYF